A selection of T cell receptor beta chains follows, all from one sample in a study of blood T cell repertoires in COVID-19. This table comes from immunoSEQ multiplex PCR, and its TCRdb copy is limited to in-frame clones, with some not included. The data contain roughly 150,000 clones, 70% to 90% of them singletons. The sequenced material came from peripheral blood. The receptors here all came from a human donor in a cohort sampled during active COVID-19. Both conserved end residues are part of each CDR3. D genes are given only for firm matches. Clone sizes are given selectively: once, few, many, or a class where the clone is expanded.

>TRBD2|TRBJ2-2|TRBV5-1|NA
TGCGCCAGCAGCCTTAGCGGGACCGGGGAGCTGTTTTTT
CASSLSGTGELFF
>NA|TRBJ1-2|TRBV27|few
TGTGCCAGCTGGGGGCCCTATGGCTACACCTTC
CASWGPYGYTF
>NA|TRBJ2-7|TRBV5-1|NA
TGCGCCAGCAGCTTGGACGGACAGCCGAGCTACGAGCAGTACTTC
CASSLDGQPSYEQYF
>TRBD2|TRBJ2-7|TRBV11-2|NA
TGTGCCAGCAGCTTAGCCGGTGGTAGCGGGATATGGGAGCAGTACTTC
CASSLAGGSGIWEQYF
>TRBD2|TRBJ2-5|TRBV20-1|NA
TGCAGTGCTAGTGCTCCCGGGACTAGCGGGAAAGAGACCCAGTACTTC
CSASAPGTSGKETQYF
>NA|TRBJ2-2|TRBV10-3|NA
TGTGCCATCGGGCGGGAAGGCGGCACCGGGGAGCTGTTTTTT
CAIGREGGTGELFF
>TRBD1|TRBJ2-3|TRBV7-2|NA
TGTGCCAGCAGCTTAGTTAAGGGGGCGGGTGGGACAGATACGCAGTATTTT
CASSLVKGAGGTDTQYF
>NA|TRBJ2-7|TRBV9|NA
TGTGCCAGCAGCCCCCAGGACTCCTACGAGCAGTACTTC
CASSPQDSYEQYF
>TRBD1|TRBJ2-3|TRBV9|NA
TGTGCCAGCAGCTTCCGGGACAGGGCCACAGATACGCAGTATTTT
CASSFRDRATDTQYF
>NA|TRBJ2-7|TRBV5-1|NA
TGCGCCAGCAAAAGGGAGGGGGGCCAGTACGAGCAGTACTTC
CASKREGGQYEQYF
>NA|TRBJ1-1|TRBV9|NA
TGTGCCAGCAGCTTGGGGGGAGATATCACTGAAGCTTTCTTT
CASSLGGDITEAFF
>NA|TRBJ2-7|TRBV6-5|once
TGTGCCAGCAGGGTCACGGGGACCTACGAGCAGTACTTC
CASRVTGTYEQYF
>NA|TRBJ2-7|TRBV19|NA
TGTGCCAGTAGTATAGCTACAGGAGTTCGGTCCTACGAGCAGTACTTC
CASSIATGVRSYEQYF
>TRBD2|TRBJ2-7|TRBV5-1|NA
TGCGCCAGCGCATACGGGACTAGCCGCTACGAGCAGTACTTC
CASAYGTSRYEQYF
>TRBD2|TRBJ2-3|TRBV3-1/TRBV3-2|NA
TGTGCCAGCAGCCTCCGACTAGCGGGCACAGATACGCAGTATTTT
CASSLRLAGTDTQYF
>TRBD1|TRBJ1-5|TRBV28|NA
TGTGCCAGCAGTTTGGGGCCCTTAACAGGGGGCACTTCTCAGCCCCAGCATTTT
CASSLGPLTGGTSQPQHF
>TRBD1|TRBJ1-1|TRBV18|NA
TGTGCCAGCTCACCACGGACAGGGAGTGGGGCTGAAGCTTTCTTT
CASSPRTGSGAEAFF
>TRBD1|TRBJ2-5|TRBV27|NA
TGTGCCAGCAGGCCGACCCGGGACAGGAGAGAGACCCAGTACTTC
CASRPTRDRRETQYF
>TRBD1|TRBJ1-6|TRBV12-5|NA
TGTGCTAGTGGTTTCAAAGGACAGGGGCAGTATCATAATTCACCCCTCCACTTT
CASGFKGQGQYHNSPLHF
>NA|TRBJ2-7|TRBV12-3/TRBV12-4|NA
TGTGCCAGCAGTTTCCCCCCCGCTGAGGAGCAGTACTTC
CASSFPPAEEQYF
>TRBD1|TRBJ1-1|TRBV5-1|NA
TGCGCCAGCAGCTTGGCGACAGGGAGCACTGAAGCTTTCTTT
CASSLATGSTEAFF
>TRBD1|TRBJ1-2|TRBV14|NA
TGTGCCAGCAGCCAACCCACGGGACAGGGTAACTATGGCTACACCTTC
CASSQPTGQGNYGYTF
>NA|TRBJ2-4|TRBV2|NA
TGTGCCAGCAGGGGGCCGCGCAGGGAAGGGCCGAACATTCAGTACTTC
CASRGPRREGPNIQYF
>NA|TRBJ2-7|TRBV18|NA
TGTGCCAGCTCACCCGCTATCGGGACTTCCAGCTCCTACGAGCAGTACTTC
CASSPAIGTSSSYEQYF
>NA|TRBJ1-1|TRBV7-9|NA
TGTGCCAGCAGCGGAGCTCGAATGAACACTGAAGCTTTCTTT
CASSGARMNTEAFF
>TRBD2|TRBJ2-7|TRBV2|once
TGTGCCAGCACCACGGGACTAGCGGGAGTAGGCGAGCAGTACTTC
CASTTGLAGVGEQYF
>NA|TRBJ2-3|TRBV7-2|few
TGTGCCAGCAGCTTGATTAGCGAAGATACGCAGTATTTT
CASSLISEDTQYF
>TRBD1|TRBJ1-1|TRBV9|NA
TGTGCCAGCAGAGGACAGGGTGAAGCTTTCTTT
CASRGQGEAFF
>TRBD2|TRBJ2-5|TRBV6-5|NA
TGTGCCAGCAGGAGTAGCGGGGGGGGAGAGACCCAGTACTTC
CASRSSGGGETQYF
>TRBD1|TRBJ1-2|TRBV7-9|NA
TGTGCCAGCAGCTCGACAGGGACTAACTATGGCTACACCTTC
CASSSTGTNYGYTF
>TRBD2|TRBJ2-3|TRBV10-3|NA
TGTGCCATCAGCGGACTAGCGGGGGGGCTGACAGATACGCAGTATTTT
CAISGLAGGLTDTQYF
>TRBD1|TRBJ1-3|TRBV9|NA
TGTGCCAGCAGCCCCCGGACAGGGCGCCTCTCTGGAAACACCATATATTTT
CASSPRTGRLSGNTIYF
>NA|TRBJ1-5|TRBV25-1|once
TGTGCCAGCAGCGGGGGGGTCGGGCAGCCCCAGCATTTT
CASSGGVGQPQHF
>NA|TRBJ2-7|TRBV11-3|NA
TGTGCCAGCAGCTTAGCGGGACTGGGCAGCGCCTACGAGCAGTACTTC
CASSLAGLGSAYEQYF
>TRBD2|TRBJ2-1|TRBV20-1|NA
TGCAGTGCTAGTATCTTGGACCACCGGCGGGGGGGCCCCAATGAATGGCAGTTCTTC
CSASILDHRRGGPNEWQFF
>NA|TRBJ2-7|TRBV30|NA
TGTGCCTGGAGTGAGGTGACAGGCACCCTGTACGAGCAGTACTTC
CAWSEVTGTLYEQYF
>NA|TRBJ2-7|TRBV28|NA
TGTGCCAGCAGGCCTTCATTTGGTGCGAGGTCCTACGAGCAGTACTTC
CASRPSFGARSYEQYF
>TRBD1|TRBJ1-2|TRBV27|NA
TGTGCCAGCAGTTTAGCCGGACAGGGAGGTTACACCTTC
CASSLAGQGGYTF
>NA|TRBJ2-3|TRBV10-3|NA
TGTGCCATCAGTGAGGGTCAGGGGACGACCACAGATACGCAGTATTTT
CAISEGQGTTTDTQYF
>NA|TRBJ1-6|TRBV6-5|NA
TGTGCCAGCAGTTCCGTTAATTCACCCCTCCACTTT
CASSSVNSPLHF
>TRBD1|TRBJ2-7|TRBV6-1|NA
TGTGCCAGCAGTGAACGAGTTTGGAAACCGGGACAGGGGGTAACCTACGAGCAGTACTTC
CASSERVWKPGQGVTYEQYF
>TRBD2|TRBJ2-7|TRBV5-8|NA
TGTGCCAGCAGCCCTGGGGGACGCGGGAGGGACGAGCAGTACTTC
CASSPGGRGRDEQYF
>TRBD2|TRBJ2-5|TRBV5-1|NA
TGCGCCAGCAGCCTGACCGGGACTAGCGAAGAGACCCAGTACTTC
CASSLTGTSEETQYF
>TRBD1|TRBJ1-2|TRBV5-1|once
TGCGCCAGCAGCTTAACGGGACAGGCTAACTATGGCTACACCTTC
CASSLTGQANYGYTF
>NA|TRBJ2-6|TRBV7-9|NA
TGTGCCAGCAGCTTGATAGGGGCCGGGGCCAACGTCCTGACTTTC
CASSLIGAGANVLTF
>NA|TRBJ2-1|TRBV2|NA
TGTGCCAGCACTAACCAGGAGGGCTCCTACAATGAGCAGTTCTTC
CASTNQEGSYNEQFF
>NA|TRBJ1-1|TRBV5-1|NA
TGCGCCAGCAGCGGTAATCTAAACACTGAAGCTTTCTTT
CASSGNLNTEAFF
>TRBD1|TRBJ1-1|TRBV6-4|once
TGTGCCAGCAGTGACGGGACCGGGACAGTGGACACTGAAGCTTTCTTT
CASSDGTGTVDTEAFF
>TRBD1|TRBJ1-3|TRBV28|NA
TGTGCCAGCAGGTGGACAGGGGCTGGAAACACCATATATTTT
CASRWTGAGNTIYF
>TRBD1|TRBJ2-5|TRBV7-3|NA
TGTGCCAGCAGCTTAGGGGGAACAGGGGAAGAGACCCAGTACTTC
CASSLGGTGEETQYF
>NA|TRBJ1-1|TRBV2|once
TGTGCCAGCAGTGAAGCGCTAAAGGGAAGGGGGAACACTGAAGCTTTCTTT
CASSEALKGRGNTEAFF
>NA|TRBJ2-7|TRBV7-2|once
TGTGCCAGCAGCCCTAGGAGCTCCTACGAGCAGTACTTC
CASSPRSSYEQYF
>TRBD1|TRBJ2-7|TRBV3-1/TRBV3-2|NA
TGTGCCAGCAGCGAAGGACAGGGTCCCTACGAGCAGTACTTC
CASSEGQGPYEQYF
>TRBD1|TRBJ1-1|TRBV25-1|NA
TGTGCCAGCAGTGGACAGGGGGACATTGAAGCTTTCTTT
CASSGQGDIEAFF
>NA|TRBJ2-2|TRBV30|NA
TGTGCCTGGGCAATTAACACCGGGGAGCTGTTTTTT
CAWAINTGELFF
>NA|TRBJ2-2|TRBV10-1|few
TGCGCCAGCAGTCCCCCAGGGCTCACCGGGGAGCTGTTTTTT
CASSPPGLTGELFF
>TRBD1|TRBJ2-1|TRBV13|once
TGTGCCAGCAGCGTAGAACAGGGGCGCTACAATGAGCAGTTCTTC
CASSVEQGRYNEQFF
>TRBD2|TRBJ2-1|TRBV6-5|few
TGTGCCAGCAGTTACGCTAGCGGAGCGTACAATGAGCAGTTCTTC
CASSYASGAYNEQFF
>NA|TRBJ2-5|TRBV5-1|NA
TGCGCCAGCAGCCACGCCTCAGGGGGGCCGGAGACCCAGTACTTC
CASSHASGGPETQYF